The TCR beta chain described here comes from a study of blood T cell repertoires in COVID-19. Whole-study context: Samples of COVID-19 (acute and convalescent) were obtained from the United States, Italy and Spain. T cells, B-cell-depleted T cells, or PBMCs supplied cDNA or gDNA.

Seattle's enrolled individuals joined amid active infection and were then monitored longitudinally. Germline V CDR1 and CDR2: SGDLS, YYNGEE. Trimming removed 0 bases at V and 6 bases at J, with 10 bases between. The CDR3 consists of 14 residues. Per the original data handling: Estimation of nucleated cell counts was performed using reference gene primer amplification. Assay: immunoSEQ multiplex PCR; the TCRdb copy retains only in-frame clones and omits some. V and J calls and clone size are copied from that table; D and trimming were computed from the DNA. The table records approximately 70,000 clones, under 85% of them present only once.

The chain has TRBV9 and TRBJ2-4; D is uncertain. The sequence was obtained from a man aged 60-69 years with COVID-19, enrolled during active disease. The sequencing sample was made of peripheral blood. The CDR3 DNA is TGTGCCAGCAGCGTAGGGTCCGTCGGAAACATTCAGTACTTC. This encodes CASSVGSVGNIQYF.